Here is one T cell receptor beta chain with its context. Its cognate antigen is unknown. The data stem from a study of OX40 agonist ivuxolimab in advanced cancers. Study-wide results and caveats: Expanded clones were, on average, more numerous in CD8+ T cells than in CD4+. At 0.1 to 3.0 mg/kg, clonal expansion of CD4+ and CD8+ blood T cells had occurred by week 6.

V lost 6 bases, J lost 0 bases, and 8 bases lay in between. CDR1 is MNHEY, CDR2 SMNVEV, per germline (reference sequence). CDR3 length equals 14 residues. The cohort excluded patients with autoimmune disease history or systemic immunosuppression. Using immunoSEQ multiplex PCR, the repertoire was profiled, and TCRdb retains in-frame clones only, with some absent. Counted here are about 67,000 clones, about 89% occurring once; the ten biggest clones make up 4% to 5%. This chain links TRBV27 with TRBJ2-2; D may be TRBD1 or TRBD2 (5 bases each). This sequence was found in an adult with an advanced solid tumor such as melanoma, head and neck, liver or kidney cancer. The material was CD4+ or CD8+ T cells sorted from blood, obtained in a trial of the OX40 agonist ivuxolimab. The CDR3 sequence is CASSLGPNTGELFF. DNA for the CDR3: TGTGCCAGCAGCCTGGGACCGAACACCGGGGAGCTGTTTTTT.